This T cell receptor (beta chain) came from a study of shared T cell receptors in the human thymus. Here immunoSEQ multiplex PCR was the method, and the copy in TCRdb shows in-frame clones only, minus some. The sample lists under 700,000 clones, around 78% occurring once. These same data were also listed under a study on human thymus T cells. That report notes: Each of the donors was a healthy Finnish infant who was undergoing open corrective cardiac surgery for congenital heart defects. The authors found apparently biased V and J gene usage in thymic and blood repertoires. Highly overlapping thymic repertoires in unrelated individuals were reported by related research.

Sequences were obtained from thymocytes. This receptor was obtained from a boy younger than two with a congenital heart defect.

The CDR3 reads CASSETSGTGDNEQFF. In nucleotides, the CDR3 is TGTGCCAGCAGTGAGACATCCGGGACAGGGGATAATGAGCAGTTCTTC. The chain carries TRBV2 and TRBJ2-1; 10 bases are shared with TRBD1. Germline trimming cut 3 bases from V and 7 bases from J; bases unmatched to any gene: 9. The CDR3 sequence is 16 residues long. Looked up from germline, CDR1 is SNHLY and CDR2 is FYNNEI.